The table lists the clone carrying this TCR beta chain with many counts. The antigen is undetermined. These data are taken from a study of CD8 T cells in ankylosing spondylitis. Findings of the study overall: Significantly higher representation of disease-linked clones was reported for matched ankylosing spondylitis synovial fluid. Eight or nine highly homologous variants made up a TCR beta motif that seemed to typify ankylosing spondylitis blood. Those disease-linked clones were CD8+; they were also relatively rare in peripheral blood. Before this, some motif variants had been reported in reactive arthritis synovial fluid and blood.

With V trimmed by 1 base and J by 4 bases, 10 bases remained unmatched. There are 18 residues in the CDR3. Germline assignment: CDR1 KGHDR and CDR2 SFDVKD. Construction of TCR beta libraries was performed using quantitative 5'-RACE with molecular barcodes. TCRdb called the 5' RACE reads again in MiXCR, with one record for every CDR3 protein. The sample holds approximately 300,000 distinct CDR3 sequences, roughly 8% seen once. This sequence was found in a male donor with ankylosing spondylitis. Material for sequencing was blood, either unsorted or a sorted T cell fraction (not recorded which). This chain connects TRBV24-1 to TRBJ2-1, with 9 bases lining up with TRBD2. The CDR3 loop is CATSDFSQGLAKYNEQFF. The CDR3 DNA reads as TGTGCCACCAGTGATTTTAGTCAAGGACTAGCGAAGTACAATGAGCAGTTCTTC.